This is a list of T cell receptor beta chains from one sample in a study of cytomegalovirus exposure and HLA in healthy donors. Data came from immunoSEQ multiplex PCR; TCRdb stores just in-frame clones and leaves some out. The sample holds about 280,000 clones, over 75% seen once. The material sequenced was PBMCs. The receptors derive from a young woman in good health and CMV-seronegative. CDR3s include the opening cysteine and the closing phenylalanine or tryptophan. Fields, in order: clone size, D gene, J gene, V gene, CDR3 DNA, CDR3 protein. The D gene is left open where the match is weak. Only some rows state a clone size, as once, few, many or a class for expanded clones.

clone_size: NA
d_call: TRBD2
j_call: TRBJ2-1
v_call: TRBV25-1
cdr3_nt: TGTGCCAGCAGTGATTTCGGGAGGTCGTCCTACAATGAGCAGTTCTTC
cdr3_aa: CASSDFGRSSYNEQFF

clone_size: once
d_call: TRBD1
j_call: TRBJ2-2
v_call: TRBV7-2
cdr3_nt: TGTGCCAGCAGCGGACAGGTGAACACCGGGGAGCTGTTTTTT
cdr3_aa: CASSGQVNTGELFF

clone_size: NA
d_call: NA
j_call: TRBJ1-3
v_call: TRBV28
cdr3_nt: TGTGCCAGCAGCCCCGTTCGTGGAAACACCATATATTTT
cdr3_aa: CASSPVRGNTIYF

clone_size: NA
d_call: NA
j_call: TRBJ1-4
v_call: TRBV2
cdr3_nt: TGTGCCAGCAGCTCAGGGGCCCTAACAACTAATGAAAAACTGTTTTTT
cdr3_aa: CASSSGALTTNEKLFF

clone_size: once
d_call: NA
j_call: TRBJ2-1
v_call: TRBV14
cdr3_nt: TGTGCCAGCAGCCGCCAACAGGGTTACCTCTACAATGAGCAGTTCTTC
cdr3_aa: CASSRQQGYLYNEQFF

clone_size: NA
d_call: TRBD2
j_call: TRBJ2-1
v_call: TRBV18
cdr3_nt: TGTGCCAGCTCACCACCCGGGACTAGCGGGAGTGAGCAGTTCTTC
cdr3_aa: CASSPPGTSGSEQFF

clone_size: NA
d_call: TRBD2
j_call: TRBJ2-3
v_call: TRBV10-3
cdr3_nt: TGTGCCATCAGTGACGGACTAGCGGGGCGCCCTCGCACAGATACGCAGTATTTT
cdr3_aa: CAISDGLAGRPRTDTQYF

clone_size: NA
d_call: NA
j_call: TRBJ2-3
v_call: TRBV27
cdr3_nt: TGTGCCAGCAGTTTATTCTCGGGTTGGACCGGCGGGGATACGCAGTATTTT
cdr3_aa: CASSLFSGWTGGDTQYF

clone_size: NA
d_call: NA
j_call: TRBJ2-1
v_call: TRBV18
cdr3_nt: TGTGCCAGCTCGGAGCAGATCCGGCAGTTCTTC
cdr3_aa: CASSEQIRQFF

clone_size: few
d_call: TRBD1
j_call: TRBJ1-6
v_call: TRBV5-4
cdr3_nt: TGTGCCAGCAGCCCGGGACAGGGGGTCAATTCACCCCTCCACTTT
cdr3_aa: CASSPGQGVNSPLHF

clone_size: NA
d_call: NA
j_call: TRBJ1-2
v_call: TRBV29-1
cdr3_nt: TGCAGCGCCCAAAGCGGGGAGAACTATGGCTACACCTTC
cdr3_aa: CSAQSGENYGYTF

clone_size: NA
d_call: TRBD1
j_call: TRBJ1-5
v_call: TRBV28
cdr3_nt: TGTGCCAGCAGTTTGTCCGGGACAGGCTTGGGGGGCAATCAGCCCCAGCATTTT
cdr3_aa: CASSLSGTGLGGNQPQHF

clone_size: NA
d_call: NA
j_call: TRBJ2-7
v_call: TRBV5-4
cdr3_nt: TGTGCCAGCAGCTTGGGGGAAGGACAGGAGCAGTACTTC
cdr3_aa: CASSLGEGQEQYF

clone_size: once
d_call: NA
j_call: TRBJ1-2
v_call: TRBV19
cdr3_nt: TGTGCCAGTACCTCCCAGATATCTTTTCTGGACTATGGCTACACCTTC
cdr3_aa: CASTSQISFLDYGYTF

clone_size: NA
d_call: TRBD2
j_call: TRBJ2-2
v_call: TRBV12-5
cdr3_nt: TGTGCTAGTGCCCTCAGCGGGGCCGGGGAGCTGTTTTTT
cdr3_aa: CASALSGAGELFF

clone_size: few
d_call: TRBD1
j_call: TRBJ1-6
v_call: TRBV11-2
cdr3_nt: TGTGCCAGCAGCTTATGGGGGACAGCTAATTCACCCCTCCACTTT
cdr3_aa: CASSLWGTANSPLHF

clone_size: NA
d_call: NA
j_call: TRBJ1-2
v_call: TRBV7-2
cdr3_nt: TGTGCCAGCAGCCCCCGACTATTGACAGGTTCCAACTATGGCTACACCTTC
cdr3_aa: CASSPRLLTGSNYGYTF

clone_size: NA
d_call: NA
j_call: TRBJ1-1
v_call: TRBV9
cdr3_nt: TGTGCCAGCGGGGCCCAGGGGAGGAACACTGAAGCTTTCTTT
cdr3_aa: CASGAQGRNTEAFF

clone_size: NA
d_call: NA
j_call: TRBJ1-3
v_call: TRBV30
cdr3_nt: TGTGCCTGGAGTCGGGCGGGCTCTGGAAACACCATATATTTT
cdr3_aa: CAWSRAGSGNTIYF

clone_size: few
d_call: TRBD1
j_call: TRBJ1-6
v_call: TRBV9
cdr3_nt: TGTGCCAGCAGCGCCGTGGGGTTCAGGGGGCTACAATCACCCCTCCACTTT
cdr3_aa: CASSAVGFRGLQSPLHF

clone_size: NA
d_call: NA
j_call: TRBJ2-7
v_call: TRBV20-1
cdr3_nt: TGCAGTGCAGGGGCGTGGGGCGAGCAGTACTTC
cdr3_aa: CSAGAWGEQYF

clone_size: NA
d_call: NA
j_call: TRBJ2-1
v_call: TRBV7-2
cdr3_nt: TGTGCCAGCAGCTTGGTTTCGGTATACAATGAGCAGTTCTTC
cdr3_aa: CASSLVSVYNEQFF

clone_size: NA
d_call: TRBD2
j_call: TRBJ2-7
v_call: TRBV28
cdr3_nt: TGTGCCAGCGGACCAGCGGGACCAACCTACGAGCAGTACTTC
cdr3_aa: CASGPAGPTYEQYF

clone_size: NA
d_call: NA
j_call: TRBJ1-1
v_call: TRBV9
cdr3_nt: TGTGCCAGCAGCCGGGGTGGCAAAGTGAACACTGAAGCTTTCTTT
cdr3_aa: CASSRGGKVNTEAFF

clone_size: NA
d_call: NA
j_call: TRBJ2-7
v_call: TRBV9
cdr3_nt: TGTGCCAGCAGCGTAATTTTCTTCGGTGAGGGCCCCTACGAGCAGTACTTC
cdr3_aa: CASSVIFFGEGPYEQYF

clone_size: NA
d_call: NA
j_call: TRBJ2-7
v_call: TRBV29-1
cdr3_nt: TGCAGCGAAAAGGGGCTGAGATCCTACGAGCAGTACTTC
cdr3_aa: CSEKGLRSYEQYF

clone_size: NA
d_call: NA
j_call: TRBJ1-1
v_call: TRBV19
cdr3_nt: TGTGCCAGTAGACCTATCCAACGGGGAAACACTGAAGCTTTCTTT
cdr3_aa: CASRPIQRGNTEAFF

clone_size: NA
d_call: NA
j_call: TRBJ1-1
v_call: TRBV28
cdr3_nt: TGTGCCAGCAGTTTAGCGGCAGGGATGGCTGAAGCTTTCTTT
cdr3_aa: CASSLAAGMAEAFF

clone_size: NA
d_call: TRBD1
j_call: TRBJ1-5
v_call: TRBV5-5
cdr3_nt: TGTGCCAGCAGCGTACAGGGGGCGCCGGGACAGCCCCAGCATTTT
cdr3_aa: CASSVQGAPGQPQHF

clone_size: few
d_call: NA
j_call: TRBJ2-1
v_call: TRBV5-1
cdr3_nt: TGCGCCAGCAGCTTGGGTACTTGGACAGACTACAATGAGCAGTTCTTC
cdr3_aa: CASSLGTWTDYNEQFF

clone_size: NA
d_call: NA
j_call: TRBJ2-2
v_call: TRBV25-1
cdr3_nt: TGTGCCAGCAGTGGAATCCAGGGGACCGGGGAGCTGTTTTTT
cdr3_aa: CASSGIQGTGELFF

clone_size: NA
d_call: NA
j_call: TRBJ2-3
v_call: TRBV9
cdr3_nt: TGTGCCAGCAGCGTAGCTTTCGGGATAGCGGACGGCACAGATACGCAGTATTTT
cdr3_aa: CASSVAFGIADGTDTQYF

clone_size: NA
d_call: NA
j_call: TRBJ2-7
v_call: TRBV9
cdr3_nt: TGTGCCAGCAGCGTAGGGAGGGGCCCCTACGAGCAGTACTTC
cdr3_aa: CASSVGRGPYEQYF

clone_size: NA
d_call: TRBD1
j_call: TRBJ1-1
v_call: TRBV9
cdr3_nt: TGTGCCAGCAGCGTAGGCGGCAGGGGGTCCACTGAAGCTTTCTTT
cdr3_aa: CASSVGGRGSTEAFF

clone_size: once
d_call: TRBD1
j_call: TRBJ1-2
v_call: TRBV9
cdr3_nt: TGTGCCAGCAGCGTAGATAGGACAGGGAGGCAGGACTATGGCTACACCTTC
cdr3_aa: CASSVDRTGRQDYGYTF

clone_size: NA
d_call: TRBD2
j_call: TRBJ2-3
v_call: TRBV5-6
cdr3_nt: TGTGCCAGCAGCCGTGTGGGGACTAGAGGCACAGATACGCAGTATTTT
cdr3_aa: CASSRVGTRGTDTQYF

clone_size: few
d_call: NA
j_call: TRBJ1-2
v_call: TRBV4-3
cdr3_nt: TGCGCCAGCAGCCAAGATCGGGCGGGATATGGCTACACCTTC
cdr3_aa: CASSQDRAGYGYTF

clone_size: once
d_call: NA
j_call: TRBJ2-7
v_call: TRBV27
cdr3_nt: TGTGCCAGCAGTAGAGCCGGGACAATATACGAGCAGTACTTC
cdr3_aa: CASSRAGTIYEQYF

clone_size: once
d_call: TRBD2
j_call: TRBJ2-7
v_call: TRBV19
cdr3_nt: TGTGCCAGTAATACCGGGACTAGGGCCTACGAGCAGTACTTC
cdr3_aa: CASNTGTRAYEQYF

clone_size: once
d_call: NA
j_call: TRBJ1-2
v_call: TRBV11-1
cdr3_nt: TGTGCCAGCAGCTTACGGCCCGCGGAGGCAGCCAACTATGGCTACACCTTC
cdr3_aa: CASSLRPAEAANYGYTF

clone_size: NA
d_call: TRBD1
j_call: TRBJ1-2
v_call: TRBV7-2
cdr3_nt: TGTGCCACCGGACAGGGGGCAAGTGGCTACACCTTC
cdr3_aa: CATGQGASGYTF

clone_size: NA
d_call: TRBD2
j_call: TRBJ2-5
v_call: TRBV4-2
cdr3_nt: TGTGCCAGCAGCCCGGGACTAGAAAGGGAGACCCAGTACTTC
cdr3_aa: CASSPGLERETQYF

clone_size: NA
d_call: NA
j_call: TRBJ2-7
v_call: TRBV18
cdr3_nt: TGTGCCAGCTCACCACAACCTCTCACGGGAGCGGTATCCTACGAGCAGTACTTC
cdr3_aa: CASSPQPLTGAVSYEQYF

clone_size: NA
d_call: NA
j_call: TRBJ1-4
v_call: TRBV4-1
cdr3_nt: TGCGCCAGCAGCCAAGGGGGGGGCACAACTAATGAAAAACTGTTTTTT
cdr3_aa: CASSQGGGTTNEKLFF

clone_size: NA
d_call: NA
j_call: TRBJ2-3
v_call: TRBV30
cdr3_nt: TGTGCCTGGACAATGGGAACGAGAGGGAATACGCAGTATTTT
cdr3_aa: CAWTMGTRGNTQYF

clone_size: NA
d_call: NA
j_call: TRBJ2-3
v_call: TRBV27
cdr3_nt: TGTGCCAGCAGCTCCGGGTTGGATACGCAGTATTTT
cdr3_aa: CASSSGLDTQYF

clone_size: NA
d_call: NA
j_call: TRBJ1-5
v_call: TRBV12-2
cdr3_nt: TGTGCAAGTCGCCCGTGGGATTGCGGGGCTACAGGCAATCAGCCCCAGCATTTT
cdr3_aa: CASRPWDCGATGNQPQHF

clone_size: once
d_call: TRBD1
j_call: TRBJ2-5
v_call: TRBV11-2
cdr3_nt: TGTGCCAGCGGGATCGGGACAGGAATGCAAGAGACCCAGTACTTC
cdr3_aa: CASGIGTGMQETQYF